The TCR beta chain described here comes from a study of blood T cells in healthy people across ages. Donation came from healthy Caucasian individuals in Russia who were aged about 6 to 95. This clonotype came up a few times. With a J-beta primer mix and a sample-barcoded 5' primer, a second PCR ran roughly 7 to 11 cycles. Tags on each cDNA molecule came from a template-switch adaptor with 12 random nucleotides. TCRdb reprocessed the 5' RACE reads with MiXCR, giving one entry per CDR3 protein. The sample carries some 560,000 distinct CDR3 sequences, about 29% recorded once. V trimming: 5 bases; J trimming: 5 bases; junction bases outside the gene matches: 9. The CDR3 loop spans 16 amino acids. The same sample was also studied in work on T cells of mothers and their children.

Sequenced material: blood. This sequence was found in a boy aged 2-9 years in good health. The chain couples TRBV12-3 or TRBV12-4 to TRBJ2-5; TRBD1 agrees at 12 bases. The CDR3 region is CASSNLGQGASETQYF. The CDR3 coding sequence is TGTGCCAGCAGTAACCTGGGACAGGGGGCTTCGGAGACCCAGTACTTC.